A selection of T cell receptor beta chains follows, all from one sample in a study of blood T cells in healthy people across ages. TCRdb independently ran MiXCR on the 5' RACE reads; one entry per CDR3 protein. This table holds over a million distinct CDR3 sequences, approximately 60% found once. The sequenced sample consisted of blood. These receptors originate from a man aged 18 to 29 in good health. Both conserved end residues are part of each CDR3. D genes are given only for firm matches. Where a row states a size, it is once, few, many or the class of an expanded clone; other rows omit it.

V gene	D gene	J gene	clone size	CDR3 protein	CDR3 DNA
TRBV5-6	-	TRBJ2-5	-	CASSFGGEGTQYF	TGTGCCAGCAGCTTTGGAGGGGAAGGGACCCAGTACTTC
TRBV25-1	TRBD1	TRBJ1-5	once	CASSDPTGRENNQPQHF	TGTGCCAGCAGTGACCCGACAGGGCGGGAGAACAATCAGCCCCAGCATTTT
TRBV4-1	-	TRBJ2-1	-	CASRTGTGASLTFNEQFF	TGCGCCAGCAGAACCGGGACGGGGGCCTCCCTTACATTCAATGAGCAGTTCTTC
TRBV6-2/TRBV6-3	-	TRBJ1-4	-	CASRVTPNEKLFF	TGTGCCAGCAGGGTCACCCCTAATGAAAAACTGTTTTTT
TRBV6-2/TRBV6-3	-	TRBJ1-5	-	CASRATGYEYQPQHF	TGTGCCAGCAGGGCAACAGGGTATGAGTATCAGCCCCAGCATTTT
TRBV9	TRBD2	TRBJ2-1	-	CASTGTNNEQFF	TGTGCCAGCACCGGGACTAACAATGAGCAGTTCTTC
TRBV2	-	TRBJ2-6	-	CAEGSRANVLTF	TGTGCCGAGGGCTCTAGGGCCAACGTCCTGACTTTC
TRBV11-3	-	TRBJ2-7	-	CASSSQPRAYNEQYF	TGTGCCAGCAGCTCCCAGCCTAGGGCCTACAATGAGCAGTACTTC
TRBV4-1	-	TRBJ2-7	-	CASSQLGSNPYEQYF	TGCGCCAGCAGCCAGCTCGGAAGTAACCCCTACGAGCAGTACTTC
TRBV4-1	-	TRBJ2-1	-	CASSQEGWVNEQFF	TGCGCCAGCAGCCAAGAGGGGTGGGTCAATGAGCAGTTCTTC
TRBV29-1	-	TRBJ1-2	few	CSVEDQGVGYTF	TGCAGCGTTGAAGATCAAGGTGTTGGCTACACCTTC
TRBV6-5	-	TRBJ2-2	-	CASSLLRERLYAGELFF	TGTGCCAGCAGTTTGTTGCGGGAAAGGTTGTATGCCGGGGAGCTGTTTTTT
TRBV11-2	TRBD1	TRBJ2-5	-	CASSFRGGTGQETQYF	TGTGCCAGCAGCTTTAGAGGCGGGACAGGGCAAGAGACCCAGTACTTC
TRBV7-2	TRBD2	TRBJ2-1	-	CASSSNPGLEINEQFF	TGTGCCAGCAGCTCCAACCCGGGACTAGAAATAAATGAGCAGTTCTTC
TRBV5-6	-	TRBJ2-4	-	CASSWVSGEQYF	TGTGCCAGCAGCTGGGTATCTGGGGAGCAGTACTTC
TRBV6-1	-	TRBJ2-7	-	CASSGPGGGLSSYEQYF	TGTGCCAGCAGTGGGCCCGGGGGCGGCTTATCTTCCTACGAGCAGTACTTC
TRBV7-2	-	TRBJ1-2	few	CASSRSGVGGPLHYGYTF	TGTGCCAGCAGCAGGAGCGGGGTTGGAGGTCCGTTACACTATGGCTACACCTTC
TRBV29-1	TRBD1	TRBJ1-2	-	CSVEVPGGVNYGYTF	TGCAGCGTTGAAGTACCAGGGGGTGTGAACTATGGCTACACCTTC
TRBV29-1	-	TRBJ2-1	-	CSVDGGAHNEQFF	TGCAGCGTTGATGGGGGCGCGCACAATGAGCAGTTCTTC
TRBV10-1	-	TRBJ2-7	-	CATSLGNQQYF	TGCGCCACCTCGTTAGGCAACCAGCAGTACTTC
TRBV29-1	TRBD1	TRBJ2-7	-	CSVADRAFSYEQYF	TGCAGCGTCGCCGACAGGGCCTTCTCCTACGAGCAGTACTTC
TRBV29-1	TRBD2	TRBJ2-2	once	CSVPLAGNTGELFF	TGCAGCGTTCCACTAGCGGGAAACACCGGGGAGCTGTTTTTT
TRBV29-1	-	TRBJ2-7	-	CSVEDRRSSYEQYF	TGCAGCGTTGAAGATAGGCGCAGTTCCTACGAGCAGTACTTC
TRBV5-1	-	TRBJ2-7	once	CASSMGRDHYEQYF	TGCGCCAGCAGCATGGGGCGGGACCACTACGAGCAGTACTTC
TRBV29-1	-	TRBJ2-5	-	CSVVTVMQETQYF	TGCAGCGTTGTAACAGTCATGCAAGAGACCCAGTACTTC
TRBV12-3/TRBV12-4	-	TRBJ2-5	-	CASSLGSYGQYF	TGTGCCAGCAGTTTGGGCAGCTACGGGCAGTACTTC
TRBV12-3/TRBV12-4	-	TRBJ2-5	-	CASSFADQETQYF	TGTGCCAGCAGTTTTGCGGACCAAGAGACCCAGTACTTC
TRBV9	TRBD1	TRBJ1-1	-	CASSVGTGGDTEAFF	TGTGCCAGCAGCGTAGGTACAGGGGGGGACACTGAAGCTTTCTTT
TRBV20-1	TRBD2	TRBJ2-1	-	CSARDLAGVPYNEQFF	TGCAGTGCTAGAGACTTAGCGGGGGTTCCTTACAATGAGCAGTTCTTC
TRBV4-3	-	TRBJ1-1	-	CASSPGWVNTEAFF	TGCGCCAGCAGCCCCGGCTGGGTAAACACTGAAGCTTTCTTT
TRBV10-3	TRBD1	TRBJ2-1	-	CAISGGTGTSYNEQFF	TGTGCCATCAGTGGCGGGACAGGAACCTCCTACAATGAGCAGTTCTTC
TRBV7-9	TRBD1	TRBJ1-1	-	CTDRDGNTEAFF	TGCACCGACAGGGACGGGAACACTGAAGCTTTCTTT
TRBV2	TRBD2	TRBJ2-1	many	CATRGGSYNEQFF	TGTGCCACCCGGGGGGGCTCCTACAATGAGCAGTTCTTC
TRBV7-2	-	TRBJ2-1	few	CASSSIPAREQFF	TGTGCCAGCAGCTCCATACCAGCACGGGAGCAGTTCTTC
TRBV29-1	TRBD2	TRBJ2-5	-	CSAEAGGRKETQYF	TGCAGCGCTGAAGCGGGGGGAAGGAAAGAGACCCAGTACTTC
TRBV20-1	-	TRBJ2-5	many	CSATYGTQQETQYF	TGCAGTGCTACTTACGGGACACAACAAGAGACCCAGTACTTC
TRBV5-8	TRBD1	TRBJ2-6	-	CASSLGQGRSGANVLTF	TGTGCCAGCAGCTTGGGACAGGGCCGCTCTGGGGCCAACGTCCTGACTTTC
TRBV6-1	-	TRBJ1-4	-	CASRQRGGTNEKLFF	TGTGCCAGCAGACAAAGAGGGGGAACTAATGAAAAACTGTTTTTT
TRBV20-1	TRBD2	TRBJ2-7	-	CSATTSGGVYYEQYF	TGCAGTGCAACCACTAGCGGGGGGGTCTACTACGAGCAGTACTTC
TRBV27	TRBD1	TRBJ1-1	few	CASSPTGGAVGAFF	TGTGCCAGCAGTCCGACAGGGGGCGCAGTCGGGGCTTTCTTT
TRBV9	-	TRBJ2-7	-	CANSVDPGRGSSYNEQYF	TGTGCCAACAGCGTAGACCCCGGAAGGGGTAGCTCCTACAATGAGCAGTACTTC
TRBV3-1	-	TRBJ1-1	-	CASSHDLNTEAFF	TGTGCCAGCAGCCACGATTTGAACACTGAAGCTTTCTTT
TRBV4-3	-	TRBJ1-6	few	CASSQKAPRGSPSYNSPLHF	TGCGCCAGCAGCCAGAAGGCGCCCAGGGGTTCCCCCTCCTATAATTCACCCCTCCACTTT
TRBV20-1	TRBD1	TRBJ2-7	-	CSGEPGQNTYNEQYF	TGCAGTGGGGAACCGGGACAGAATACCTACAATGAGCAGTACTTC
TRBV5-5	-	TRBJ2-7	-	CASSLQITYEQYF	TGTGCCAGCAGCTTACAGATAACCTACGAGCAGTACTTC